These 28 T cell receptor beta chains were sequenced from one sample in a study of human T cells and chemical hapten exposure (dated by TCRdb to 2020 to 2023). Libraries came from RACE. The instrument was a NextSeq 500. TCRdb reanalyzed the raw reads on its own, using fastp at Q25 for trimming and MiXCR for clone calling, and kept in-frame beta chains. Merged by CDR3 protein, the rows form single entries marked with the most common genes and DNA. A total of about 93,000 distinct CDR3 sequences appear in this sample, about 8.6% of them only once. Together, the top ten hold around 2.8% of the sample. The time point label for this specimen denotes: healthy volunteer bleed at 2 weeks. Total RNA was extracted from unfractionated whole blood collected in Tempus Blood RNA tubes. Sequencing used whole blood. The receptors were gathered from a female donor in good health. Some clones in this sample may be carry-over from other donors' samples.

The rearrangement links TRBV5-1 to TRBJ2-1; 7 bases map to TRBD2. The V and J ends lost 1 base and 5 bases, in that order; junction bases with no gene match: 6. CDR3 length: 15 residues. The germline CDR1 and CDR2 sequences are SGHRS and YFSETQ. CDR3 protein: CASSLLAGDNNEQFF. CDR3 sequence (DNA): TGCGCCAGCAGCTTGTTGGCGGGGGATAACAATGAGCAGTTCTTC.

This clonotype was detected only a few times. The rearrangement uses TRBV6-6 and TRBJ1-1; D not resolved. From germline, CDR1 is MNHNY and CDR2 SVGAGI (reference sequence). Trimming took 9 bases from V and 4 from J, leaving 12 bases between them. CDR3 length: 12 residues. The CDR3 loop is CASSRSSTEAFF. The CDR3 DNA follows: TGTGCCAGTTCCCGGAGTAGCACTGAAGCTTTCTTT.

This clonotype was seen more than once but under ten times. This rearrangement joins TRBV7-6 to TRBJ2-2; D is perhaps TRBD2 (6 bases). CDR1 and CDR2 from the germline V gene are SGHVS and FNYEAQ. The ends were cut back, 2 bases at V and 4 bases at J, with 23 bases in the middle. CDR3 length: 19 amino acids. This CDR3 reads CASSLRTFGAEGFTGELFF. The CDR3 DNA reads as TGTGCCAGCAGCTTAAGGACCTTCGGGGCGGAGGGATTCACCGGGGAGCTGTTTTTT.

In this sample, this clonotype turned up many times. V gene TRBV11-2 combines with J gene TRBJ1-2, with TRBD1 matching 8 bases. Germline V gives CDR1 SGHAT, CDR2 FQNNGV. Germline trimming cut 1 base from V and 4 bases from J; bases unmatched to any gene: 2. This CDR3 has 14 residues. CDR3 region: CASSLAGGAYGYTF. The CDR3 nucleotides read TGTGCCAGCAGCTTAGCAGGGGGCGCCTATGGCTACACCTTC.

CDR3 loop: CASREREREQYF. The CDR3 DNA sequence: TGTGCCAGCAGAGAACGGGAGCGCGAGCAGTACTTC. The chain joins TRBV28 to TRBJ2-7; tentatively, D is TRBD2 (6 bases). V was trimmed by 6 bases and J by 6 bases, leaving 12 bases between them. The CDR3 has 12 residues. Looked up from germline, CDR1 is MDHEN and CDR2 is SYDVKM.

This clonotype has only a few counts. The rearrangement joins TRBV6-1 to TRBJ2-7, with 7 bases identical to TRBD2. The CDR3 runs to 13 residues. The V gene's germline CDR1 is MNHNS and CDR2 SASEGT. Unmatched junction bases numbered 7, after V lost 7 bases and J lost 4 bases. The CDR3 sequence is CASTGGGKYEQYF. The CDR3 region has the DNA TGTGCCAGCACTGGGGGGGGAAAATACGAGCAGTACTTC.

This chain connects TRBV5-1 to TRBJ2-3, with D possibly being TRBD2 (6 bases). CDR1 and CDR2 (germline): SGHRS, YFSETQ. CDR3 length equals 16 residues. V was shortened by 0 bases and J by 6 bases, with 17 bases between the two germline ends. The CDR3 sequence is CASSLEGGTLGDTQYF. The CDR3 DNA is TGCGCCAGCAGCTTGGAGGGCGGGACCCTCGGGGATACGCAGTATTTT.

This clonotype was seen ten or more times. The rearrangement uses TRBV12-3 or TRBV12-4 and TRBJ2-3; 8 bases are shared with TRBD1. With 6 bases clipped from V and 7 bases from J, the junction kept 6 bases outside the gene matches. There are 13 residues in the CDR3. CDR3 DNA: TGTGCCAGCAGCCCCGGACAGGGCTATACGCAGTATTTT. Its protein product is CASSPGQGYTQYF.

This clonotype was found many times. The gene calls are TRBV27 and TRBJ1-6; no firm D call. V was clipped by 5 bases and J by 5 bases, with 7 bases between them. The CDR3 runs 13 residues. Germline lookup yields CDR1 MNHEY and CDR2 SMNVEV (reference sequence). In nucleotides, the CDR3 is TGTGCCAGCAGTATCAAACATAATTCACCCCTCCACTTT. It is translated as CASSIKHNSPLHF.

The CDR3 DNA sequence: TGCAGTGCTAGCGGGAGTATGTTAGATGAGCAGTTCTTC. It is translated as CSASGSMLDEQFF. The gene calls are TRBV20-1 and TRBJ2-1; D is perhaps TRBD2 (6 bases). Trimming took off 3 bases at V and 8 bases at J, with 14 bases between the two ends. The CDR3 loop spans 13 amino acids. Germline CDR1 is DFQATT and CDR2 is SNEGSKA (reference sequence).

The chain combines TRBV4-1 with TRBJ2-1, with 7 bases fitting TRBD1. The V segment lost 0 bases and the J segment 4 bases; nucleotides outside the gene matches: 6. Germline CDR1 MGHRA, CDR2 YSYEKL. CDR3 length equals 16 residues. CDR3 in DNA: TGCGCCAGCAGCCAAGATCCGGGACAGAGATACAATGAGCAGTTCTTC. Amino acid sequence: CASSQDPGQRYNEQFF.

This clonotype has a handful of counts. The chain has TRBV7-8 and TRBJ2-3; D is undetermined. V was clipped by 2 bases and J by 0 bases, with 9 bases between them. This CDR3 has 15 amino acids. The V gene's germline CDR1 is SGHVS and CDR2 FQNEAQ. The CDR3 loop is CASSLRPTSTDTQYF. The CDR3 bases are TGTGCCAGCAGCTTACGCCCCACTAGCACAGATACGCAGTATTTT.

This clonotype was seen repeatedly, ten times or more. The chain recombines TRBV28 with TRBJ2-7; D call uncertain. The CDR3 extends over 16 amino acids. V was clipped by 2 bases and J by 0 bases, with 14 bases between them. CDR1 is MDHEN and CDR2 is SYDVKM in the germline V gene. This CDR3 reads CASSLNIRAHSYEQYF. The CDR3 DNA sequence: TGTGCCAGCAGTTTAAATATCCGGGCCCACTCCTACGAGCAGTACTTC.

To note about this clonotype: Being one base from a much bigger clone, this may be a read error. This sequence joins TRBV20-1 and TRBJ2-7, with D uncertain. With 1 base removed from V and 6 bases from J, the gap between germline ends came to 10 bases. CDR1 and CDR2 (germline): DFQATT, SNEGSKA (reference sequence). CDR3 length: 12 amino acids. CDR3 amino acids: CSARGPGPEQYF. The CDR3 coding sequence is TGCAGTGCTAGAGGCCCAGGCCCCGAGCAGTACTTC.

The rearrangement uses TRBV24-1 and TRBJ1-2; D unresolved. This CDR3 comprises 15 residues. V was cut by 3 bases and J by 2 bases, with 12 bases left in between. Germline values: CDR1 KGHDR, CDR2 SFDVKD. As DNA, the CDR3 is TGTGCCACCAGTGATACGAAGGCAAACAACTATGGCTACACCTTC. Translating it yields CATSDTKANNYGYTF.

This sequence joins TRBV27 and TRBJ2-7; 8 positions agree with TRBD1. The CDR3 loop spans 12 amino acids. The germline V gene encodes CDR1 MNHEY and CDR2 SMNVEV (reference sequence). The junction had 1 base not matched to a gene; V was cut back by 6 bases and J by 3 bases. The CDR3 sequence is CASRQGGYEQYF. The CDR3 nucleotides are TGTGCCAGCAGACAGGGGGGCTACGAGCAGTACTTC.

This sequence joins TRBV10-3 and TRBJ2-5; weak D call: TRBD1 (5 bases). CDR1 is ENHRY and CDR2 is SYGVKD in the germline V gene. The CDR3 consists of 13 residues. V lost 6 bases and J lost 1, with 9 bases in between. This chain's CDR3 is CAIRTESQETQYF. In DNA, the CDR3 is TGTGCCATCAGGACAGAGTCCCAAGAGACCCAGTACTTC.

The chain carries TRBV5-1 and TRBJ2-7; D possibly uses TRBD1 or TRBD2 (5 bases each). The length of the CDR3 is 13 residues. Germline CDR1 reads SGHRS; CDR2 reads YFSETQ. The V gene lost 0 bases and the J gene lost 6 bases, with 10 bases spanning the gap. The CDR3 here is CASSLGGTGEQYF. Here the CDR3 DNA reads TGCGCCAGCAGCTTGGGGGGGACGGGCGAGCAGTACTTC.

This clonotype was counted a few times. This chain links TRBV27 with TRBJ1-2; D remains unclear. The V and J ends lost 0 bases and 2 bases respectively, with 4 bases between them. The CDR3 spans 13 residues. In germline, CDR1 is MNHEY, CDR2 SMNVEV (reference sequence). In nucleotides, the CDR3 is TGTGCCAGCAGTTTATCGTCCAACTATGGCTACACCTTC. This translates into CASSLSSNYGYTF.

This CDR3 reads CASSQIRTRNYGYTF. In DNA, the CDR3 is TGCGCCAGCAGCCAAATTAGGACACGTAACTATGGCTACACCTTC. The V call is TRBV5-1, the J call TRBJ1-2, with D possibly being TRBD1 (5 bases). Trimming removed 4 bases at V and 1 base at J, with 14 bases between. This CDR3 spans 15 amino acids. The germline CDR1 and CDR2 sequences are SGHRS and YFSETQ.

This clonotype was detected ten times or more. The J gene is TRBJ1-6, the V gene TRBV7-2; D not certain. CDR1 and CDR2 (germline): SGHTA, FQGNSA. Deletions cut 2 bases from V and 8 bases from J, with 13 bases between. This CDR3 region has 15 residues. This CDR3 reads CASSLPGITDSPLHF. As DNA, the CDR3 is TGTGCCAGCAGCTTACCAGGAATAACGGATTCACCCCTCCACTTT.

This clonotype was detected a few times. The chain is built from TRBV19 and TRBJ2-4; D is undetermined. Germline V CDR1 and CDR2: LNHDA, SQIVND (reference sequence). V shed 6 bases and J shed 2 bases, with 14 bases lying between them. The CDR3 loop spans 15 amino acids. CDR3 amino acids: CASSPPGFTKNIQYF. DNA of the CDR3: TGTGCCAGTAGCCCCCCCGGGTTCACCAAAAACATTCAGTACTTC. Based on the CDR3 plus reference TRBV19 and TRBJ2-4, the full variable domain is DGGITQSPKYLFRKEGQNVTLSCEQNLNHDAMYWYRQDPGQGLRLIYYSQIVNDFQKGDIAEGYSVSREKKESFPLTVTSAQKNPTAFYLCASSPPGFTKNIQYFGAGTRLSVL.

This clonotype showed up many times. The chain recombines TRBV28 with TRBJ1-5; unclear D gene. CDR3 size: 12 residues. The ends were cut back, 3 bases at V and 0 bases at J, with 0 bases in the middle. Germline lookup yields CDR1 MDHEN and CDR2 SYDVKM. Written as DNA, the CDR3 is TGTGCCAGCAGTTTTAGCAATCAGCCCCAGCATTTT. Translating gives CASSFSNQPQHF.

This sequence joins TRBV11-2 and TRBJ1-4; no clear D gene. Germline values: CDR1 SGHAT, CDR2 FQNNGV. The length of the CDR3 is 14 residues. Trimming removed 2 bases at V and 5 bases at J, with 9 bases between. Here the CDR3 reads CASSLWAENEKLFF. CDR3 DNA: TGTGCCAGCAGCTTATGGGCAGAGAATGAAAAACTGTTTTTT.

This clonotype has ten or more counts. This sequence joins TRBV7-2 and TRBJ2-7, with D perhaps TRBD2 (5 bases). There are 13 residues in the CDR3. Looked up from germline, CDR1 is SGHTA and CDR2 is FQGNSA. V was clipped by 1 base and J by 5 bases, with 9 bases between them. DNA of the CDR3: TGTGCCAGCAGCTTAGGAGGGTACGACGAGCAGTACTTC. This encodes CASSLGGYDEQYF.

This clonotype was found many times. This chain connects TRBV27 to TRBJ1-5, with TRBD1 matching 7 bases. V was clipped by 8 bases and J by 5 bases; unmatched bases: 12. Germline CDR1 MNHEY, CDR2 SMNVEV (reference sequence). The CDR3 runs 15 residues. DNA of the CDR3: TGTGCCAGCGGAAACCCTACAGGGGCCCATCAGCCCCAGCATTTT. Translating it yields CASGNPTGAHQPQHF.

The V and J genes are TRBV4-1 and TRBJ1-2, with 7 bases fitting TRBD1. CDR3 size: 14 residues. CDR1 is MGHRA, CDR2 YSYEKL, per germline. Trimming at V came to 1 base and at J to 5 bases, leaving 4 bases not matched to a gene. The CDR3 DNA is TGCGCCAGCAGCCAAGTAGGGGGCCGGTATGGCTACACCTTC. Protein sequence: CASSQVGGRYGYTF.

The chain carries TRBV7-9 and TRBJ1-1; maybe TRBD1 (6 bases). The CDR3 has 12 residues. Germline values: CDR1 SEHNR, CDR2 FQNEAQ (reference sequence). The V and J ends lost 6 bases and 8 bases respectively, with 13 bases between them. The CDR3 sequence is CASSSGQREAFF. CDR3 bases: TGTGCCAGCAGTTCCGGACAGAGAGAAGCTTTCTTT.